A selection of T cell receptor beta chains follows, all from one sample in a study of blood T cell repertoires in COVID-19. This table comes from immunoSEQ multiplex PCR, and its TCRdb copy is limited to in-frame clones, with some not included. This sample carries 150,000 to 200,000 clones, roughly 89% of them seen once, and the ten largest clones take 1.6%. Sequenced input: peripheral blood. The receptors originated from a woman aged 50 to 65 with acute or convalescent COVID-19. Both conserved end residues are part of each CDR3. D genes are given only for firm matches. Clone size appears in some rows only: once, few, many, or a class for an expanded clone.

CASSVGLAGGEQYF	TGTGCCAGCAGCGTAGGCCTAGCGGGAGGCGAGCAGTACTTC	TRBJ2-7	TRBV9	-	TRBD2
CASSSPGGYGYTF	TGTGCCAGCAGTTCCCCAGGGGGCTATGGCTACACCTTC	TRBJ1-2	TRBV27	once	TRBD1
CAIRGGIGEQYF	TGTGCCATCCGCGGGGGAATAGGCGAGCAGTACTTC	TRBJ2-7	TRBV10-3	-	TRBD2
CASSESRLEANEQYF	TGCGCCAGCAGTGAGTCGCGGCTCGAAGCCAACGAGCAGTACTTC	TRBJ2-7	TRBV10-2	once	-
CASSRGGDSYNEQFF	TGTGCCAGCAGTCGGGGGGGAGACTCCTACAATGAGCAGTTCTTC	TRBJ2-1	TRBV6-5	-	TRBD2
CASSYTRGPEQYF	TGTGCCAGCAGTTACACGAGAGGCCCCGAGCAGTACTTC	TRBJ2-7	TRBV6-5	once	-
CAIRGLEGEKLFF	TGTGCCATAAGGGGATTGGAGGGTGAAAAACTGTTTTTT	TRBJ1-4	TRBV10-3	-	-
CASSQDRGSYVGELFF	TGCGCCAGCAGCCAAGATCGAGGGAGTTATGTCGGGGAGCTGTTTTTT	TRBJ2-2	TRBV4-3	-	-
CASSQGGAKNIQYF	TGTGCCAGCAGTCAGGGGGGGGCCAAAAACATTCAGTACTTC	TRBJ2-4	TRBV6-6	once	-
CASSSRAGTYNEQFF	TGTGCCAGCAGTTCCCGGGCGGGTACTTACAATGAGCAGTTCTTC	TRBJ2-1	TRBV11-3	-	-